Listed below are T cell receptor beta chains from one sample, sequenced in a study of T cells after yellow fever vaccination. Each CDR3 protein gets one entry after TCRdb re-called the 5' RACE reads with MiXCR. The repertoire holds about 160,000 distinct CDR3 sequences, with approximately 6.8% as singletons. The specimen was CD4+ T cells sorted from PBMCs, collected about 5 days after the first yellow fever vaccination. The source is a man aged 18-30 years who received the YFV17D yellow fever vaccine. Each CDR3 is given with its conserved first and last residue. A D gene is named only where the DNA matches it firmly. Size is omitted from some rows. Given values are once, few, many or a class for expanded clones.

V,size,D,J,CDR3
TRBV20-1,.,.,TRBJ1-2,CSANREDGYTF
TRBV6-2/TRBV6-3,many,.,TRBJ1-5,CASRKQGSNQPQHF
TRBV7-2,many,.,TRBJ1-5,CASSLTSNQPQHF
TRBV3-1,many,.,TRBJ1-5,CASSQGLDSNQPQHF
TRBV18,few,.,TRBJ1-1,CASSPREGGTEAFF
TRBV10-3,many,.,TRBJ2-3,CAITSGSSTDTQYF
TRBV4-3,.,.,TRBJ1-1,CASSPLGKGLEAFF
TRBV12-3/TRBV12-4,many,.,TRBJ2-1,CASSFVLGYQFF
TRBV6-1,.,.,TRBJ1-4,CASRPRQTWTNEKLFF
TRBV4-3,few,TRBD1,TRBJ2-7,CASSLRTGGYYEQYF
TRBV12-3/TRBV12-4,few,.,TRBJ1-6,CASSLEWWSENSPLHF
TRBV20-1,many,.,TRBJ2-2,CSWTALGTGELFF
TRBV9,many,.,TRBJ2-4,CASSVAAGMPNIQYF
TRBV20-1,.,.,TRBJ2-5,CSAPAGCGTQYF
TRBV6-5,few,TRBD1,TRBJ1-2,CASSWRTGALYGYTF
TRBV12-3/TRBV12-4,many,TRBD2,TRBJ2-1,CASRSRLAGGNEQFF
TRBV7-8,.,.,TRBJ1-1,CASSSAGSDTEAFF
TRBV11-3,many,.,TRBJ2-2,CASSAGTGELFF
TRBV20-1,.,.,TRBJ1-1,CSARVGDPEAFF
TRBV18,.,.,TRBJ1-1,CASSPRALNTEAFF
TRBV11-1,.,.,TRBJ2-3,CASSFQQRSTDTQYF
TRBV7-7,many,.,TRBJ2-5,CASSPEAEGTQYF
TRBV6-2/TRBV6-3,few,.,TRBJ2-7,CASSYLFLAYEQYF
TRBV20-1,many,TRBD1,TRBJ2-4,CSARDWGQGMNIQYF
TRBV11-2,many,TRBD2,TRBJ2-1,CASSSSGGGVPNEQFF
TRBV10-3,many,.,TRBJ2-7,CAITDGAYEQYF
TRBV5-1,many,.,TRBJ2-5,CASSFSGDRETQYF
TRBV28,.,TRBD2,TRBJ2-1,CASSRTSGGNHNEQFF
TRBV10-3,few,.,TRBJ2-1,CAISESESGGHHYNEQFF
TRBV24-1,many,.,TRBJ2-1,CATSGQGGRYEQFF
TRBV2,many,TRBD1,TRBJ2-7,CASSGTGGGEQYF
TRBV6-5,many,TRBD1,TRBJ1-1,CAISYNPLGQGSDTEAFF
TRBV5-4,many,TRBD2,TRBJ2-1,CASSLVQGGANEQFF
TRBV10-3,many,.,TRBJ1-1,CAISESLRGGFYMNTEAFF
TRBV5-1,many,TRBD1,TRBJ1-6,CASSPRGDRGDSPLHF
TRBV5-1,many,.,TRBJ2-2,CASSLERTGELFF
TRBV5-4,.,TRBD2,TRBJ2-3,CASSLTSGKWDTQYF
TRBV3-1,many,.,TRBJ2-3,CASRPRALGDTQYF
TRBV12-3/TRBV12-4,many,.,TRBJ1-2,CASSPPGWQVGAYTF
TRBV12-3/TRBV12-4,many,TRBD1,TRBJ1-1,CASSHRRTGRKTEAFF
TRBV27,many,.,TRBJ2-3,CASSLAGFMDGDTQYF
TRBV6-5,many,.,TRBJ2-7,CASSINGRAYEQYF
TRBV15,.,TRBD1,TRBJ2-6,CATSRVRDRVFSGANVLTF
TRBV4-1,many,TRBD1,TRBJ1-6,CASSQEGQGNSPLHF
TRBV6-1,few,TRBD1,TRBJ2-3,CASSEDRVTDTQYF
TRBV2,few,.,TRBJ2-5,CASRAKQAAPETQYF
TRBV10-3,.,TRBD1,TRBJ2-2,CAGRPGQGWWGSRSGELFF
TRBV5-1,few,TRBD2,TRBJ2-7,CASSLGTSRLNRSYEQYF